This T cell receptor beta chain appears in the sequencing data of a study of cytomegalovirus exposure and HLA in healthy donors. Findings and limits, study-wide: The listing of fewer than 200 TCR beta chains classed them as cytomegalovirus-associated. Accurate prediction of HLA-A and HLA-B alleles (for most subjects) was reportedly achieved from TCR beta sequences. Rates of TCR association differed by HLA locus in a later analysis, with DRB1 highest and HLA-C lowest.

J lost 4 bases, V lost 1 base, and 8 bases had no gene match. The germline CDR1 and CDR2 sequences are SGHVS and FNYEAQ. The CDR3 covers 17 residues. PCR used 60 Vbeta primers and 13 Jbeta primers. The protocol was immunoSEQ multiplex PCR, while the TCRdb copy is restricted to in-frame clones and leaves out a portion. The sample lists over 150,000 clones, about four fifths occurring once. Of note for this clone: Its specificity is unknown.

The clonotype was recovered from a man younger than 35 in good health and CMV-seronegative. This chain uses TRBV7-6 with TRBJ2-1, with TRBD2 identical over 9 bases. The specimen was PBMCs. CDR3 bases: TGTGCCAGCAGCTTAGTCCACCTAGCGGGGACTTACAATGAGCAGTTCTTC. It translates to CASSLVHLAGTYNEQFF.